This T cell receptor beta chain was sequenced in a study of T cells in tuberculosis. Study results and limitations: Shorter CDR3-alpha in active tuberculosis partly drove smaller distances. A GMM-specific repertoire classifier reached roughly 86% accuracy, AUROC 0.90.

The length of the CDR3 is 15 residues. J lost 4 bases, V lost 5 bases, and 10 bases had no gene match. From germline, CDR1 is SGHTA and CDR2 FQGNSA. Comment on this clone: What it recognizes is unknown.

Clones were sequenced by immunoSEQ multiplex PCR, and TCRdb holds only the in-frame ones, with some missing. Found here are roughly 35,000 clones, 80% to 95% of them singletons; the top ten hold roughly 2.4%. This sequence joins TRBV7-2 and TRBJ1-1, with TRBD1 matching 7 bases. Material: PBMCs. The sequence was collected from a donor aged 10 to 29 with latent tuberculosis or without tuberculosis infection. CDR3 nucleotide sequence: TGTGCCAGCAGCCAAAGAGGGGGCGCGGGCACTGAAGCTTTCTTT. Residues: CASSQRGGAGTEAFF. The full variable domain, rest sourced from reference TRBV7-2 and TRBJ1-1, is GAGVSQSPSNKVTEKGKDVELRCDPISGHTALYWYRQSLGQGLEFLIYFQGNSAPDKSGLPSDRFSAERTGGSVSTLTIQRTQQEDSAVYLCASSQRGGAGTEAFFGQGTRLTVV.